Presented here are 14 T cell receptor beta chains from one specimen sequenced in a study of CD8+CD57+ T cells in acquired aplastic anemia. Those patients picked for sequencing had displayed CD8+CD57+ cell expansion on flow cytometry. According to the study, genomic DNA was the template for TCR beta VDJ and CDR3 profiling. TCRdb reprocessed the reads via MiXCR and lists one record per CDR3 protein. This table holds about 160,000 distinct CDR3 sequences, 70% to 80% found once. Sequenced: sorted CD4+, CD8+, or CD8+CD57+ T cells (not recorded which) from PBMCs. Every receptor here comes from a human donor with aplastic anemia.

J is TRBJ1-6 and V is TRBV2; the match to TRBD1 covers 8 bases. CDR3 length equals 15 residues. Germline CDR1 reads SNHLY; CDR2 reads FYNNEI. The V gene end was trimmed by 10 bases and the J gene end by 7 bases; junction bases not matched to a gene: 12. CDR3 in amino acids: CATRAGTGRNSPLHF. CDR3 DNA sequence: TGTGCCACCAGAGCGGGGACAGGAAGAAATTCACCCCTCCACTTT.

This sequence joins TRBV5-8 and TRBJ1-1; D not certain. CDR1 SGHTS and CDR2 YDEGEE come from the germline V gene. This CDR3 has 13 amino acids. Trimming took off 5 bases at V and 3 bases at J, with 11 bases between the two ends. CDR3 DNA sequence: TGTGCCAGCAGTGGGCGGCGATACACTGAAGCTTTCTTT. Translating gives CASSGRRYTEAFF.

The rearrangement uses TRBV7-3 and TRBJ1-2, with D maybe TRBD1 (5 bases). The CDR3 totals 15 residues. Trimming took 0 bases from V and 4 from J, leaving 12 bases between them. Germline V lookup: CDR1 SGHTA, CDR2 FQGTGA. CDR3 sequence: CASSLTGQGSYGYTF. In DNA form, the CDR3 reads TGTGCCAGCAGCTTAACAGGGCAGGGATCCTATGGCTACACCTTC.

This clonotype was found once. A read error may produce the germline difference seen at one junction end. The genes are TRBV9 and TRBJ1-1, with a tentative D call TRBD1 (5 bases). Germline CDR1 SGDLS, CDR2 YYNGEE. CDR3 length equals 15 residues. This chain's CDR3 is CASSQDRGWDTEAFF. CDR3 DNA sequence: TGCGCCAGCAGCCAAGATCGGGGCTGGGACACTGAAGCTTTCTTT.

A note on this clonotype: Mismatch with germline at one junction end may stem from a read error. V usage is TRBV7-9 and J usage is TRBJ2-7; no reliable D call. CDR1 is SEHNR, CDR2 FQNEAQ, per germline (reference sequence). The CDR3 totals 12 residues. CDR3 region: CASSQVVGEQYF. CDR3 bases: TGCGCCAGCAGCCAAGTAGTAGGCGAGCAGTACTTC.

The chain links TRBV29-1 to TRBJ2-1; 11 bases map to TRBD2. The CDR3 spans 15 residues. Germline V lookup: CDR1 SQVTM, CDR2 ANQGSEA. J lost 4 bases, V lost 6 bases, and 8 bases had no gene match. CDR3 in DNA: TGCAGCGTCCTCGGGGGACTAGCGGTATACAATGAGCAGTTCTTC. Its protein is CSVLGGLAVYNEQFF.

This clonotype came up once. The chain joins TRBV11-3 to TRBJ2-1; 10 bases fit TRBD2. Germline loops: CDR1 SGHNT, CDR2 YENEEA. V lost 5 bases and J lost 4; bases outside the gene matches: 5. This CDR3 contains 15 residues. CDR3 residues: CASSLTSGAYNEQFF. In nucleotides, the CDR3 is TGTGCCAGCAGCCTCACTAGCGGGGCTTACAATGAGCAGTTCTTC.

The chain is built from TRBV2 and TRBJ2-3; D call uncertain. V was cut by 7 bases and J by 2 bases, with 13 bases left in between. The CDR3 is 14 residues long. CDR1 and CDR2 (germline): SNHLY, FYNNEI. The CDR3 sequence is CASKLNGPTDTQYF. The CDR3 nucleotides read TGTGCCAGCAAATTAAACGGCCCCACAGATACGCAGTATTTT.

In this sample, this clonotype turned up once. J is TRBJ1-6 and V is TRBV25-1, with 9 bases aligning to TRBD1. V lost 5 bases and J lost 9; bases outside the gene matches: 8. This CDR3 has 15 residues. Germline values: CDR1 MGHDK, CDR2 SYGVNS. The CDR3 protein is CASSYFGGQGSPLHF. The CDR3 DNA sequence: TGTGCCAGCAGTTACTTTGGGGGACAGGGTTCACCCCTCCACTTT.

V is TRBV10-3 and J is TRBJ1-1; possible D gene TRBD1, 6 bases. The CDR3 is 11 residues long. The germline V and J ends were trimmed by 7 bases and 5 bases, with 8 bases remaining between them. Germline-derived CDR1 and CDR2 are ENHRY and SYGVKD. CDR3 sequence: CAIMDSTEAFF. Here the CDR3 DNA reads TGTGCCATCATGGACAGTACTGAAGCTTTCTTT.

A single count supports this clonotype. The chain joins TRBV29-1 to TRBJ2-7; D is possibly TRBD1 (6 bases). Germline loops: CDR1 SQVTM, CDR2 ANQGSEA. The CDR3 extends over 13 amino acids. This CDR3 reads CQRWGNRAYEQYV. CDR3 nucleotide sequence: TGCCAGCGTTGGGGAAACAGGGCCTACGAGCAGTACGTC.

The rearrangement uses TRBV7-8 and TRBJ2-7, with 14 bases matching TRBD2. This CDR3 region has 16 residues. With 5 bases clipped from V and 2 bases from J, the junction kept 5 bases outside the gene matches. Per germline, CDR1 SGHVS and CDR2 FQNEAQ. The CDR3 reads CASSRGLAGVPYEQYF. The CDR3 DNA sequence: TGTGCCAGCAGCCGGGGACTAGCGGGGGTTCCCTACGAGCAGTACTTC.

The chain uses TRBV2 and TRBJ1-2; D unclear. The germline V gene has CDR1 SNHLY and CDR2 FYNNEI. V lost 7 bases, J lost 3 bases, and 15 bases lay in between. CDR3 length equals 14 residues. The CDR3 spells CASTIHRQDYGYTF. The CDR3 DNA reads TGTGCCAGCACGATACATCGGCAGGACTATGGCTACACCTTC.

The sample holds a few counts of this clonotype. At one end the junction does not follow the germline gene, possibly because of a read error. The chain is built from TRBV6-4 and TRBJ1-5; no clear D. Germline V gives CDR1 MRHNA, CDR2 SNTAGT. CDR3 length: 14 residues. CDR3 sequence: CASSRTDNNEPQHF. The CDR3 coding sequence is TGTGCCAGCAGTAGGACGGATAACAATGAGCCCCAGCATTTT.